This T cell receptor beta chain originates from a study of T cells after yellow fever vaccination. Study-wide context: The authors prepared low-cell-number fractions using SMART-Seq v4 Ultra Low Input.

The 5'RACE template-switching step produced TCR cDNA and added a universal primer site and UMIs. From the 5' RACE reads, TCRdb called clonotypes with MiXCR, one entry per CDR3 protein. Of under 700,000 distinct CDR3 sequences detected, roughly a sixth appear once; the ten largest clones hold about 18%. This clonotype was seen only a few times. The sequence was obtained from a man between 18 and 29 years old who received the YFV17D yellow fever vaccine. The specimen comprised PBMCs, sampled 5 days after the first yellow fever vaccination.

CDR3: CASPIPRDREHEQYF. CDR3 nucleotide sequence: TGTGCCAGCCCAATCCCTCGGGACAGGGAGCACGAGCAGTACTTC. The chain combines TRBV3-1 with TRBJ2-7; 9 bases line up with TRBD1. Germline V CDR1 and CDR2: LGHDT, YNNKEL (reference sequence). The CDR3 contains 15 residues. The trim removed 8 bases at V and 5 bases at J, leaving 13 bases unmatched.